These T cell receptor beta chains were read from a single sample in a study of shared clonotypes between healthy human individuals. Some clones are missing from TCRdb's copy, which holds only in-frame ones; the method was immunoSEQ multiplex PCR. The sample lists over a million clones, 96% occurring once. Sequenced sample: naive CD4+ T cells sorted from blood. These receptor sequences come from a man aged 25 to 45 in good health. The CDR3 runs from the conserved cysteine through the conserved F or W. The order of the fields is V gene, J gene, D gene, CDR3 protein, CDR3 DNA. A D gene is named only where the DNA matches it firmly.

v_gene: TRBV27
j_gene: TRBJ2-7
d_gene: NA
CDR3aa: CASSRRGAYEQYF
CDR3nt: TGTGCCAGCAGCCGCAGGGGGGCCTACGAGCAGTACTTC

v_gene: TRBV2
j_gene: TRBJ1-2
d_gene: TRBD1
CDR3aa: CASSERQARNRGGYTF
CDR3nt: TGTGCCAGCAGTGAAAGGCAGGCCCGAAACAGGGGTGGCTACACCTTC

v_gene: TRBV18
j_gene: TRBJ1-2
d_gene: NA
CDR3aa: CASSPGSARGNGYTF
CDR3nt: TGTGCCAGCTCACCAGGGAGCGCTAGGGGCAATGGCTACACCTTC

v_gene: TRBV5-1
j_gene: TRBJ1-3
d_gene: NA
CDR3aa: CASSLYGPGNTIYF
CDR3nt: TGCGCCAGCAGCTTGTATGGGCCTGGAAACACCATATATTTT

v_gene: TRBV5-5
j_gene: TRBJ2-3
d_gene: NA
CDR3aa: CASSLGYRDTDTQYF
CDR3nt: TGTGCCAGCAGCTTGGGATACAGGGACACAGATACGCAGTATTTT

v_gene: TRBV27
j_gene: TRBJ2-2
d_gene: NA
CDR3aa: CASSTSSDRWAGELFF
CDR3nt: TGTGCCAGCAGTACATCTAGCGATAGGTGGGCCGGGGAGCTGTTTTTT

v_gene: TRBV10-3
j_gene: TRBJ1-6
d_gene: NA
CDR3aa: CAISEDSNNSPLHF
CDR3nt: TGTGCCATCAGTGAGGACAGCAATAATTCACCCCTCCACTTT

v_gene: TRBV6-5
j_gene: TRBJ2-2
d_gene: NA
CDR3aa: CASSYTRFGVPGELFF
CDR3nt: TGTGCCAGCAGTTACACCCGGTTCGGGGTTCCCGGGGAGCTGTTTTTT

v_gene: TRBV28
j_gene: TRBJ2-7
d_gene: NA
CDR3aa: CASSLPHEQYF
CDR3nt: TGTGCCAGCAGTCTGCCCCACGAGCAGTACTTC

v_gene: TRBV10-3
j_gene: TRBJ2-5
d_gene: TRBD2
CDR3aa: CAIKTSGTETQYF
CDR3nt: TGTGCCATCAAGACTAGCGGGACAGAGACCCAGTACTTC